The 14 T cell receptor beta chains reported below all come from one sample, sequenced in a study of long-term antiretroviral therapy in people with HIV. Running of the v3.0 immunoSEQ assay took place at survey level. Measured with immunoSEQ multiplex PCR; TCRdb has only the in-frame clones, and not every one. The data contain tens of thousands of clones, around 80% of them singletons. The sample was unsorted PBMCs, taken 0.5 years before starting antiretroviral therapy. These receptors were taken from a man in his forties with HIV.

The CDR3 bases are TGTGCCAGCAGCGTAGTGGCCGGGGGGGCTTATGAGCAGTTCTTC. Protein sequence: CASSVVAGGAYEQFF. The rearrangement joins TRBV9 to TRBJ2-1; 8 positions agree with TRBD2. V shed 0 bases and J 8 bases; nucleotides not matched to a gene: 7. Germline loops: CDR1 SGDLS, CDR2 YYNGEE. CDR3 length equals 15 residues. Drawing the rest from reference TRBV9 and TRBJ2-1, the complete variable domain is DSGVTQTPKHLITATGQRVTLRCSPRSGDLSVYWYQQSLDQGLQFLIQYYNGEERAKGNILERFSAQQFPDLHSELNLSSLELGDSALYFCASSVVAGGAYEQFFGPGTRLTVL.

This clone was observed a handful of times. The rearrangement joins TRBV19 to TRBJ1-3; TRBD1 matches at 8 bases. Germline V CDR1 and CDR2: LNHDA, SQIVND (reference sequence). V shed 4 bases and J 5 bases; nucleotides not matched to a gene: 7. The CDR3 contains 15 residues. As DNA, the CDR3 is TGTGCCAGTAGTAGCCCGGGACAGGCAAGAAACACCATATATTTT. Translating it yields CASSSPGQARNTIYF.

The gene calls are TRBV6-5 and TRBJ2-7, with 8 bases fitting TRBD1. The CDR3 extends over 15 amino acids. V lost 5 bases to trimming and J lost 7 bases; unmatched junction nucleotides: 13. Germline CDR1 is MNHEY and CDR2 is SVGAGI. CDR3 DNA sequence: TGTGCCAGCAGTACCACGGGACAGGCCCCTTGGGAGCAGTACTTC. Amino acids: CASSTTGQAPWEQYF.

This clone came up a few times. This chain joins TRBV5-6 and TRBJ1-2; TRBD1 matches 8 bases. With 6 bases clipped from V and 6 bases from J, the junction kept 7 bases outside the gene matches. The CDR3 consists of 13 residues. Germline V gene lookup returns CDR1 SGHDT and CDR2 YYEEEE. The CDR3 reads CASNFRGRDGYTF. The CDR3 nucleotides read TGTGCCAGCAACTTCAGGGGGCGGGATGGCTACACCTTC.

The gene calls are TRBV30 and TRBJ1-5, with TRBD1 matching 9 bases. The germline V gene encodes CDR1 GTSNPN and CDR2 SVGIG (reference sequence). This CDR3 spans 15 amino acids. Unmatched junction bases numbered 8, after V lost 3 bases and J lost 5 bases. The CDR3 sequence is CAWSPDRGPHQPQHF. As DNA, the CDR3 is TGTGCCTGGAGCCCGGACAGGGGTCCGCATCAGCCCCAGCATTTT.

The CDR3 loop reads CASSSGTGSYNEQFF. The CDR3 DNA reads as TGTGCCAGCAGTTCCGGGACAGGCTCCTACAATGAGCAGTTCTTC. This chain uses TRBV6-4 with TRBJ2-1, with TRBD1 identical over 8 bases. Germline CDR1 is MRHNA and CDR2 is SNTAGT. The CDR3 length is 15 residues. The V gene end was trimmed by 5 bases and the J gene end by 0 bases; junction bases not matched to a gene: 3.

The gene calls are TRBV28 and TRBJ1-2, with D unclear. The CDR3 extends over 12 amino acids. The V gene's germline CDR1 is MDHEN and CDR2 SYDVKM. Between the trimmed V and J ends, which lost 7 bases and 2 bases, there was a span of 8 bases. CDR3 bases: TGTGCCAGCATTGACGGGAACTATGGCTACACCTTC. Amino acid sequence: CASIDGNYGYTF.

J is TRBJ2-4 and V is TRBV7-2, with 13 bases identical to TRBD2. Losses at the gene ends were 4 bases for V and 6 bases for J; bases not matched to a gene: 3. Germline values: CDR1 SGHTA, CDR2 FQGNSA. The CDR3 runs 15 residues. Here the CDR3 reads CASSSTSGGRNIQYF. CDR3 DNA: TGTGCCAGCAGCTCGACTAGCGGGGGGCGAAACATTCAGTACTTC.

J is TRBJ2-7 and V is TRBV7-2; a weak D match, TRBD1 (6 bases). Between the trimmed V and J ends, which lost 1 base and 2 bases, there was a span of 12 bases. The germline gives CDR1 SGHTA, CDR2 FQGNSA. CDR3 length: 15 amino acids. The CDR3 nucleotides read TGTGCCAGCAGCTTAGACAGGGTAGTTCCCTACGAGCAGTACTTC. This translates into CASSLDRVVPYEQYF.

The chain carries TRBV13 and TRBJ1-2, with D possibly matching TRBD1 (5 bases). The CDR3 runs 15 residues. V was shortened by 0 bases and J by 2 bases, with 10 bases between the two germline ends. Germline V gives CDR1 PRHDT, CDR2 FYEKMQ (reference sequence). CDR3 loop: CASSLGIAGNYGYTF. In DNA, the CDR3 is TGTGCCAGCAGCTTAGGGATTGCAGGGAACTATGGCTACACCTTC.

This clone was observed once. The J gene is TRBJ1-1, the V gene TRBV29-1, with no clear D. Germline CDR1 is SQVTM and CDR2 is ANQGSEA. Trimming removed 3 bases at V and 0 bases at J, with 8 bases between. This CDR3 has 13 residues. CDR3: CSVENSMNTEAFF. CDR3 DNA: TGCAGCGTTGAGAATAGCATGAACACTGAAGCTTTCTTT.

This chain joins TRBV27 and TRBJ1-2, with D tentatively TRBD1 (6 bases). V lost 2 bases and J lost 5, with 12 bases in between. This CDR3 contains 14 residues. Germline V CDR1 and CDR2: MNHEY, SMNVEV (reference sequence). CDR3 nucleotides: TGTGCCAGCAGTTTAGAAGGAGGGGGGTATGGCTACACCTTC. It yields the protein CASSLEGGGYGYTF.

This chain links TRBV18 with TRBJ1-1; 7 bases match TRBD1. The CDR3 is made up of 15 amino acids. The trim removed 2 bases at V and 3 bases at J, leaving 6 bases unmatched. Germline-derived CDR1 and CDR2 are KGHSH and LQKENI. CDR3 protein: CASSPVEQGYTEAFF. Here the CDR3 DNA reads TGTGCCAGCTCACCAGTCGAACAGGGGTACACTGAAGCTTTCTTT.

This chain uses TRBV10-2 with TRBJ1-4, with a possible D match to TRBD1 (5 bases). From germline, CDR1 is WSHSY and CDR2 SAAADI. This CDR3 is 14 amino acids long. With 6 bases removed from V and 5 bases from J, the gap between germline ends came to 13 bases. In nucleotides, the CDR3 is TGCGCCAGCAGGAAGGGGAGTGGCAATGAAAAACTGTTTTTT. It is translated as CASRKGSGNEKLFF.